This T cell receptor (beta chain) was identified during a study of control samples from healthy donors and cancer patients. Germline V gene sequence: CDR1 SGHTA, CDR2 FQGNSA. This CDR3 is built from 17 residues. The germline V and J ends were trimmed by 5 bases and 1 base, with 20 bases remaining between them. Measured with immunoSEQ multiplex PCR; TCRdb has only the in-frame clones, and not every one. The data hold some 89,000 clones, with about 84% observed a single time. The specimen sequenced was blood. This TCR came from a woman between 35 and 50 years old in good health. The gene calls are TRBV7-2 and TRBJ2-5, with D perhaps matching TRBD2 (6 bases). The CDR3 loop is CASSHRGVTRGQETQYF. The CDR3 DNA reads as TGTGCCAGCAGCCATAGGGGCGTGACTAGGGGCCAAGAGACCCAGTACTTC.